This passage covers 21 T cell receptor beta chains from one sample sequenced in a study of blood T cell repertoires in COVID-19. The protocol was immunoSEQ multiplex PCR, while the TCRdb copy is restricted to in-frame clones and leaves out a portion. Here the sample spans 180,000 or so clones, roughly 87% being singletons. Sequencing was done on a sample of PBMCs or T cells enriched from blood (not recorded which). The receptors shown here come from a woman between 35 and 50 years old with acute COVID-19.

This chain's CDR3 is CASSYGLAGGRDTQYF. CDR3 sequence (DNA): TGTGCCAGCAGCTATGGACTAGCGGGGGGGCGGGATACGCAGTATTTT. The rearrangement uses TRBV11-2 and TRBJ2-3, with 15 bases matching TRBD2. The length of the CDR3 is 16 residues. V gave up 4 bases and J gave up 6 bases; unmatched junction bases: 5. Germline CDR1 is SGHAT and CDR2 is FQNNGV.

The chain carries TRBV30 and TRBJ1-4; D possibly corresponds to TRBD1 (6 bases). CDR1 and CDR2 from the germline V gene are GTSNPN and SVGIG (reference sequence). V was shortened by 0 bases and J by 7 bases, with 15 bases between the two germline ends. The length of the CDR3 is 15 residues. The CDR3 protein is CAWSVVGGAGEKLFF. Written as DNA, the CDR3 is TGTGCCTGGAGTGTAGTTGGGGGCGCGGGTGAAAAACTGTTTTTT.

The chain employs TRBV2 and TRBJ2-7; 9 positions match TRBD1. V shed 7 bases, J shed 6 bases, and the junction held 10 bases outside the gene matches. From germline, CDR1 is SNHLY and CDR2 FYNNEI. There are 14 residues in the CDR3. CDR3 in DNA: TGTGCCAGCAAGGAATCGGGGACAGGGCCCGAGCAGTACTTC. Amino acid sequence: CASKESGTGPEQYF. Complete variable domain (other parts from reference TRBV2 and TRBJ2-7): EPEVTQTPSHQVTQMGQEVILRCVPISNHLYFYWYRQILGQKVEFLVSFYNNEISEKSEIFDDQFSVERPDGSNFTLKIRSTKLEDSAMYFCASKESGTGPEQYFGPGTRLTVT.

V is TRBV27 and J is TRBJ2-7; TRBD2 aligns across 10 bases. There are 14 residues in the CDR3. Germline V gives CDR1 MNHEY, CDR2 SMNVEV (reference sequence). Trimming removed 4 bases from V and 3 bases from J; junction bases left unmatched: 3. CDR3 residues: CASSSSSGSYEQYF. CDR3 DNA sequence: TGTGCCAGCAGTTCTTCTAGCGGGAGCTACGAGCAGTACTTC.

The chain's CDR3 is CATSAGTSGRTSTDTQYF. As DNA, the CDR3 is TGTGCCACCAGTGCCGGGACTAGCGGGAGGACTAGCACAGATACGCAGTATTTT. The chain is built from TRBV24-1 and TRBJ2-3; 15 bases match TRBD2. The J segment lost 0 bases and the V segment lost 5 bases, leaving 5 bases of the junction unmatched. CDR1 and CDR2 (germline): KGHDR, SFDVKD. CDR3 length equals 18 residues.

This chain connects TRBV11-2 to TRBJ2-7, with 7 positions matching TRBD1. The CDR3 has 15 residues. Per the germline V gene, CDR1 is SGHAT and CDR2 is FQNNGV. V trimming: 4 bases; J trimming: 2 bases; junction bases outside the gene matches: 8. The CDR3 DNA sequence: TGTGCCAGCAGCTCTAGGGGGCGGACTCCCTACGAGCAGTACTTC. It codes for CASSSRGRTPYEQYF.

V gene TRBV3-1 (or the pseudogene TRBV3-2) combines with J gene TRBJ2-1; D gene uncertain. The V end lost 4 bases, the J end lost 8 bases, and 12 bases lay between the germline ends. The CDR3 is 13 residues long. CDR1 is LGHDT, CDR2 YNNKEL, per germline (reference sequence). The CDR3 spells CASSLNRGDEQFF. In nucleotides, the CDR3 is TGTGCCAGCAGCCTCAATAGAGGCGATGAGCAGTTCTTC.

The V and J genes are TRBV5-1 and TRBJ2-7, with 7 bases fitting TRBD2. This CDR3 contains 14 residues. Germline assignment: CDR1 SGHRS and CDR2 YFSETQ. Trimming cost V 1 base and J 1 base; bases outside gene matches: 2. The CDR3 region has the DNA TGCGCCAGCAGCTTGCGGGGGGATTCCTACGAGCAGTACTTC. Residues: CASSLRGDSYEQYF.

The V gene is TRBV28, the J gene TRBJ2-5; 11 bases line up with TRBD2. The ends lost 3 bases at V and 0 bases at J; junction bases unmatched: 3. This CDR3 has 16 amino acids. Germline loops: CDR1 MDHEN, CDR2 SYDVKM. Here the CDR3 reads CASSLAGLADQETQYF. CDR3 in DNA: TGTGCCAGCAGTTTGGCGGGACTAGCGGACCAAGAGACCCAGTACTTC.

This rearrangement joins TRBV6-5 to TRBJ2-7; TRBD1 matches 9 bases. The J segment lost 2 bases and the V segment lost 2 bases, leaving 1 base of the junction unmatched. The length of the CDR3 is 14 residues. Germline lookup yields CDR1 MNHEY and CDR2 SVGAGI. The DNA of the CDR3 is TGTGCCAGCAGTTACGGGACAGGGACCTACGAGCAGTACTTC. It translates to CASSYGTGTYEQYF.

The chain links TRBV2 to TRBJ2-3, with 13 bases fitting TRBD2. The CDR3 is 14 residues long. After removal of 1 base from V and 8 bases from J, the junction contained 0 bases not matched to a gene. The germline V gene encodes CDR1 SNHLY and CDR2 FYNNEI. CDR3 sequence reads: CASSEGTSGSTQYF. In DNA, the CDR3 is TGTGCCAGCAGTGAAGGGACTAGCGGGAGTACGCAGTATTTT.

The V gene is TRBV30, the J gene TRBJ1-1; D gene uncertain. Germline lookup yields CDR1 GTSNPN and CDR2 SVGIG (reference sequence). Trimming took 4 bases from V and 0 from J, leaving 9 bases between them. This CDR3 region has 13 residues. The CDR3 loop is CAWNPSLNTEAFF. CDR3 nucleotides: TGTGCCTGGAATCCATCATTGAACACTGAAGCTTTCTTT.

The chain recombines TRBV6-2 or TRBV6-3 with TRBJ1-2; possibly TRBD1 for D (5 bases). V shed 1 base and J shed 3 bases, with 9 bases lying between them. Germline V lookup: CDR1 MNHEY, CDR2 SVGEGT. This CDR3 region has 14 residues. CDR3 residues: CASSYWQGDYGYTF. DNA of the CDR3: TGTGCCAGCAGTTACTGGCAGGGTGACTATGGCTACACCTTC.

V usage is TRBV3-1 (or the pseudogene TRBV3-2) and J usage is TRBJ1-5; D may be TRBD1 (5 bases). Trimming pared 1 base from V and 6 bases from J, leaving 13 bases between. The CDR3 length is 15 residues. The germline CDR1 and CDR2 sequences are LGHDT and YNNKEL (reference sequence). The CDR3 coding sequence is TGTGCCAGCAGCCAAGGTACGAGGGGAGGTCAGCCCCAGCATTTT. Residues: CASSQGTRGGQPQHF.

The chain recombines TRBV6-5 with TRBJ1-1; no firm D call. Trimming left V 7 bases short and J 1 base short, with 13 bases between. The germline gives CDR1 MNHEY, CDR2 SVGAGI. CDR3 length equals 14 residues. The CDR3 DNA reads as TGTGCCAGCAACTTGAGGGAAACGAACACTGAAGCTTTCTTT. It codes for CASNLRETNTEAFF.

This clone was seen once. The chain recombines TRBV5-4 with TRBJ2-3; TRBD2 might be the D (5 bases). This CDR3 is 13 amino acids long. Trimming removed 4 bases at V and 2 bases at J, with 8 bases between. CDR1 is SGHNT, CDR2 YYREEE, per germline (reference sequence). CDR3: CASSAGLTDTQYF. DNA for the CDR3: TGTGCCAGCAGCGCGGGCCTCACAGATACGCAGTATTTT. Full variable domain (remainder filled in from reference TRBV5-4 and TRBJ2-3): ETGVTQSPTHLIKTRGQQVTLRCSSQSGHNTVSWYQQALGQGPQFIFQYYREEENGRGNFPPRFSGLQFPNYSSELNVNALELDDSALYLCASSAGLTDTQYFGPGTRLTVL.

This clone appeared a single time. V gene TRBV10-3 combines with J gene TRBJ2-4, with D hard to call. This CDR3 has 15 amino acids. Trimming took 3 bases from V and 0 from J, leaving 9 bases between them. Germline V lookup: CDR1 ENHRY, CDR2 SYGVKD. This CDR3 is CAISDPQKAKNIQYF. CDR3 sequence (DNA): TGTGCCATCAGTGACCCGCAGAAAGCCAAAAACATTCAGTACTTC.

The V and J genes are TRBV2 and TRBJ2-3, with D hard to call. This CDR3 comprises 15 residues. V shed 4 bases and J shed 0 bases, with 11 bases lying between them. Looked up from germline, CDR1 is SNHLY and CDR2 is FYNNEI. CDR3 amino acids: CASSARRPSTDTQYF. CDR3 coding DNA: TGTGCCAGCAGTGCCCGGCGGCCTAGCACAGATACGCAGTATTTT.

The chain uses TRBV5-8 and TRBJ2-1; 8 bases align to TRBD1. Trimming cost V 1 base and J 4 bases; bases outside gene matches: 4. The CDR3 totals 15 residues. CDR1 and CDR2 (germline): SGHTS, YDEGEE. The CDR3 sequence: CASSLQGAIYNEQFF. The CDR3 DNA is TGTGCCAGCAGCTTGCAGGGGGCTATTTACAATGAGCAGTTCTTC.

The V call is TRBV29-1, the J call TRBJ2-7; D is possibly TRBD2 (6 bases). The germline V gene encodes CDR1 SQVTM and CDR2 ANQGSEA. V was shortened by 4 bases and J by 2 bases, with 6 bases between the two germline ends. There are 11 residues in the CDR3. The CDR3 DNA reads as TGCAGCGTTGGGGGGGCCTACGAGCAGTACTTC. This codes for CSVGGAYEQYF.

The rearrangement links TRBV3-1 (or the pseudogene TRBV3-2) to TRBJ2-7, with 7 bases matching TRBD2. The CDR3 is 13 amino acids. Germline CDR1 and CDR2: LGHDT and YNNKEL (reference sequence). V shed 10 bases and J 4 bases; nucleotides not matched to a gene: 10. In nucleotides, the CDR3 is TGTGCCATCGGGAGGACTGACTCTTACGAGCAGTACTTC. Amino acids: CAIGRTDSYEQYF.